These 6 T cell receptor beta chains originate from one sample sequenced in a study of OX40 agonist ivuxolimab in advanced cancers. Sequencing was performed with immunoSEQ multiplex PCR; in TCRdb, only in-frame clones are kept and a portion is missing. The data show fewer than 95,000 clones, about 90% seen once. The starting material was CD4+ or CD8+ T cells sorted from blood, obtained in a trial of the OX40 agonist ivuxolimab. These receptor sequences come from an adult with an advanced solid tumor such as melanoma, head and neck, liver or kidney cancer.

Only a few counts were recorded for this clone. The rearrangement joins TRBV7-3 to TRBJ2-7; 7 nucleotides agree with TRBD2. Trimming cost V 2 bases and J 7 bases; bases outside gene matches: 2. The CDR3 sequence is 12 residues long. CDR1 and CDR2 from the germline V gene are SGHTA and FQGTGA. The CDR3 loop reads CASSLGGGEQYF. As DNA, the CDR3 is TGTGCCAGCAGCTTAGGCGGGGGAGAGCAGTACTTC. The whole variable domain, remainder taken from reference TRBV7-3 and TRBJ2-7, is GAGVSQTPSNKVTEKGKYVELRCDPISGHTALYWYRQSLGQGPEFLIYFQGTGAADDSGLPNDRFFAVRPEGSVSTLKIQRTERGDSAVYLCASSLGGGEQYFGPGTRLTVT.

The rearrangement joins TRBV19 to TRBJ2-3; 9 bases align to TRBD1. J lost 0 bases, V lost 6 bases, and 7 bases had no gene match. Germline V gene sequence: CDR1 LNHDA, CDR2 SQIVND (reference sequence). The CDR3 is 16 amino acids. The CDR3 loop reads CASRDRGLPSTDTQYF. The DNA of the CDR3 is TGTGCCAGTAGGGACAGGGGACTACCTAGCACAGATACGCAGTATTTT.

The chain recombines TRBV5-6 with TRBJ1-5; 9 bases map to TRBD1. The CDR3 has 15 residues. The ends lost 0 bases at V and 7 bases at J; junction bases unmatched: 5. Germline V gene data show CDR1 as SGHDT and CDR2 as YYEEEE. The CDR3 DNA reads as TGTGCCAGCAGCTTGGACAGGGGGCTCGAACAGCCCCAGCATTTT. This translates into CASSLDRGLEQPQHF.

This sequence joins TRBV10-3 and TRBJ1-1; D remains unclear. Between the trimmed V and J ends, which lost 5 bases and 4 bases, there was a span of 8 bases. The CDR3 extends over 12 amino acids. From germline, CDR1 is ENHRY and CDR2 SYGVKD. This CDR3 is CAISLGSTEAFF. CDR3 DNA: TGTGCCATCAGTCTAGGGTCCACTGAAGCTTTCTTT.

This clone was observed once. CDR3 in amino acids: CATSRDSASDVSDTQYF. The CDR3 DNA sequence: TGTGCCACCAGCAGAGATTCGGCTAGCGATGTATCAGATACGCAGTATTTT. This chain connects TRBV15 to TRBJ2-3, with TRBD2 as a possible D gene (6 bases). The CDR3 runs 17 residues. Trimming took 0 bases from V and 4 from J, leaving 17 bases between them. Germline V CDR1 and CDR2: LNHNV, YYDKDF (reference sequence).

The chain couples TRBV11-3 to TRBJ1-3; D gene ambiguous. The V end lost 2 bases, the J end lost 1 base, and 3 bases lay between the germline ends. CDR1 is SGHNT and CDR2 is YENEEA in the germline V gene. This CDR3 comprises 13 residues. The CDR3: CASSLSSGNTIYF. CDR3 DNA: TGTGCCAGCAGCTTATCGTCTGGAAACACCATATATTTT.